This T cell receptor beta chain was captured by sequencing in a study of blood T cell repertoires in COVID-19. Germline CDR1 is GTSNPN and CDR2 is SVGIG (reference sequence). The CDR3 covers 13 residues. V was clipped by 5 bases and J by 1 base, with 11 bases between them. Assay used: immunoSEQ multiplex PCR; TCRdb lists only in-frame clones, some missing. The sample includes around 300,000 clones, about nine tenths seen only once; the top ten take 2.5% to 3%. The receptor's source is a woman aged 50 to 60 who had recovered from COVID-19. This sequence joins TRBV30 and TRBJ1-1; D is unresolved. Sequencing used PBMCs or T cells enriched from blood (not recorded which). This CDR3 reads CAWDKTGNTEAFF. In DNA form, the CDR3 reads TGTGCCTGGGATAAGACGGGGAACACTGAAGCTTTCTTT.